This TCR beta chain originates from a study of neurological immune-mediated disorders. Whole-study findings and limits: The most TCR clonal expansion was seen in HTLV-1-associated myelopathy, and the least was seen in multiple sclerosis, which fell below healthy controls.

The cDNA was produced through 5'RACE with 10-nucleotide random UMIs. TCRdb processed the 5' RACE reads anew with MiXCR; each CDR3 protein has one entry. The sample shows about 48,000 distinct CDR3 sequences, less than 6% of them seen only once. This CDR3 is built from 16 residues. V was clipped by 5 bases and J by 3 bases; unmatched bases: 11. Germline values: CDR1 MNHEY, CDR2 SVGEGT. Sorted libraries were derived from approximately 970,000 CD4+ or CD8+ T cells. Comment on this clonotype: Antigen unknown.

The sample comprised CD4+ T cells from blood. The V and J genes are TRBV6-2 or TRBV6-3 and TRBJ1-2; TRBD1 aligns across 8 bases. This TCR was recovered from a woman in her late teens or twenties with multiple sclerosis. The CDR3 nucleotides are TGTGCCAGCAGTGAACGACCAGGACAGGGAGACTATGGCTACACCTTC. This translates into CASSERPGQGDYGYTF.